One sample yielded the 2 T cell receptor beta chains listed below, sequenced in a study of Graves' ophthalmopathy and Graves' hyperthyroidism. Amplification of the TCR beta CDR3 regions used RNA transcripts (as template). First-round RT-PCR used HTBI primers; second-round multiplex PCR followed. Each CDR3 protein gets one entry after TCRdb re-called the multiplex PCR reads with MiXCR. The sample records just over 600,000 distinct CDR3 sequences, over 20% being singletons. The sample consisted of peripheral blood. These receptors were taken from a woman between 18 and 29 years old with stable Graves' hyperthyroidism. Some clones in this sample may be carry-over from other donors' samples.

This clonotype was observed a few times. V gene TRBV20-1 combines with J gene TRBJ2-7; TRBD1 aligns across 7 bases. The germline V gene encodes CDR1 DFQATT and CDR2 SNEGSKA (reference sequence). There are 15 residues in the CDR3. After removal of 5 bases from V and 5 bases from J, the junction contained 15 bases not matched to a gene. The CDR3: CSAPPRPTGWDEQYF. CDR3 DNA sequence: TGCAGTGCTCCTCCTCGCCCGACAGGGTGGGACGAGCAGTACTTC.

This clonotype was recorded at least ten times. The chain links TRBV12-3 or TRBV12-4 to TRBJ1-5; D possibly corresponds to TRBD1 (5 bases). This CDR3 contains 13 residues. Trimming cost V 7 bases and J 7 bases, with 14 bases left between them. CDR3 sequence (DNA): TGTGCCAGCAACCAGGGAATGTCGCAGCCCCAGCATTTT. Encoded protein: CASNQGMSQPQHF.